Reported below is one TCR beta chain. Its specificity is unknown. Time point: baseline, week 1 (first vaccination visit). Treatment specified: pre-vaccination baseline after standard-of-care therapy. The V end was cut by 6 bases, the J end by 8 bases, with 17 bases between. From germline, CDR1 is MNHEY and CDR2 SVGAGI. The CDR3 totals 14 residues. These data are taken from a study of a mutant IDH1 vaccine in newly diagnosed glioma. General study results and limits: No link was apparently found between pseudoprogression and changes in top peripheral T cell clonotypes.

Data came from immunoSEQ multiplex PCR; TCRdb stores just in-frame clones and leaves some out. The sample yields tens of thousands of clones, around 79% seen once. This clonotype originated in a man aged 30 to 39 with glioma. V usage is TRBV6-5 and J usage is TRBJ2-1; either TRBD1 or TRBD2 may fit D (7 bases each). The specimen comprised PBMCs, sampled from a glioma patient treated with radiotherapy, temozolomide or both. Here the CDR3 reads CASSPDREGYEQFF. CDR3 bases: TGTGCCAGCAGCCCCGACAGGGAGGGGTATGAGCAGTTCTTC.